Presented here are 10 T cell receptor beta chains from one specimen sequenced in a study of shared clonotypes between healthy human individuals. TCRdb's table, derived via immunoSEQ multiplex PCR, lists solely in-frame clones and lacks some. The table lists about 1 million clones, 65% to 75% of them singletons, with about 1.5% in the top ten. Material: memory CD4+ T cells sorted from blood. Noted subset: CD45RA-negative fraction. These receptors all stem from a man younger than 35 in good health.

V and J are TRBV6-1 and TRBJ2-5; D remains unclear. CDR1 is MNHNS, CDR2 SASEGT, per germline. CDR3 length: 13 residues. Trimming removed 4 bases from V and 4 bases from J, with 10 bases in between. As DNA, the CDR3 is TGTGCCAGCAGTGGTTCGTGGGCAGAGACCCAGTACTTC. It specifies CASSGSWAETQYF.

The V call is TRBV10-1, the J call TRBJ2-1; tentative D call: TRBD1 (5 bases). Trimming pared 10 bases from V and 14 bases from J, leaving 24 bases between. The CDR3 length is 13 residues. Germline V gives CDR1 WNHNN, CDR2 SYGVQD (reference sequence). This CDR3 is CATRGRRWKGEFF. As DNA, the CDR3 is TGCGCCACTCGAGGACGTAGGTGGAAAGGGGAGTTCTTC.

The rearrangement uses TRBV28 and TRBJ1-1; perhaps TRBD1 as D (6 bases). V was clipped by 6 bases and J by 0 bases, with 11 bases between them. From germline, CDR1 is MDHEN and CDR2 SYDVKM. The CDR3 consists of 14 residues. CDR3 loop: CASRLDSLNTEAFF. In DNA form, the CDR3 reads TGTGCCAGCAGGTTGGACAGTTTGAACACTGAAGCTTTCTTT.

This chain uses TRBV6-6 with TRBJ1-5; D gene unclear. The V gene's germline CDR1 is MNHNY and CDR2 SVGAGI (reference sequence). This CDR3 has 13 amino acids. Trimming pared 6 bases from V and 4 bases from J, leaving 10 bases between. In DNA form, the CDR3 reads TGTGCCAGCAGCCACACGGGGAATCAGCCCCAGCATTTT. Protein sequence: CASSHTGNQPQHF.

The chain recombines TRBV18 with TRBJ2-7, with a possible D match to TRBD1 (6 bases). Trimming stripped 2 bases from V and 6 bases from J, with 14 bases between. The CDR3 totals 14 residues. Germline values: CDR1 KGHSH, CDR2 LQKENI. The CDR3 nucleotides read TGTGCCAGCTCACCAACGTCTGCAGGGGTCGAGCAGTACTTC. Its protein is CASSPTSAGVEQYF.

Written as DNA, the CDR3 is TGCGCCAGCAGTAGGGGAACTGGTGGCTACACCTTC. This codes for CASSRGTGGYTF. J is TRBJ1-2 and V is TRBV5-1; TRBD1 might be the D (5 bases). The V and J ends lost 5 bases and 7 bases respectively, with 12 bases between them. CDR1 and CDR2 (germline): SGHRS, YFSETQ. CDR3 length: 12 amino acids. Combining the CDR3 with reference TRBV5-1 and TRBJ1-2 gives the whole variable domain KAGVTQTPRYLIKTRGQQVTLSCSPISGHRSVSWYQQTPGQGLQFLFEYFSETQRNKGNFPGRFSGRQFSNSRSEMNVSTLELGDSALYLCASSRGTGGYTFGSGTRLTVV.

This chain connects TRBV6-1 to TRBJ2-5, with TRBD1 matching over 10 bases. CDR1 and CDR2 from the germline V gene are MNHNS and SASEGT. Trimming took 6 bases from V and 3 from J; bases not matched to a gene: 7. The CDR3 has 15 amino acids. CDR3 region: CASSAPGQGKETQYF. CDR3 nucleotide sequence: TGTGCCAGCAGCGCCCCGGGACAGGGGAAAGAGACCCAGTACTTC.

Remarks on this clone: Its ends do not fully match the called genes, so a read error is possible. The CDR3 region is CASSLGATGNEQFF. CDR3 nucleotides: TGTGCTAGCAGCTTAGGAGCTACGGGCAATGAGCAGTTCTTC. The chain is built from TRBV7-7 and TRBJ2-1; no clear D. The CDR3 length is 14 residues. Germline-derived CDR1 and CDR2 are SSHAT and FNYEAQ (reference sequence).

There are a few counts of this clone. The V call is TRBV28, the J call TRBJ1-2; D remains ambiguous. The germline V and J ends were trimmed by 7 bases and 3 bases, with 12 bases remaining between them. Germline V lookup: CDR1 MDHEN, CDR2 SYDVKM. The CDR3 spans 13 residues. The chain's CDR3 is CASMQPMDYGYTF. The CDR3 DNA is TGTGCCAGCATGCAGCCGATGGACTATGGCTACACCTTC.

V gene TRBV2 combines with J gene TRBJ2-1; D is tentatively TRBD1 or TRBD2 (6 bases each). V was cut by 6 bases and J by 6 bases, with 12 bases left in between. This CDR3 is built from 13 residues. The germline gives CDR1 SNHLY, CDR2 FYNNEI. CDR3 in DNA: TGTGCCAGCAGGGGGGGCGCGGGCAATGAGCAGTTCTTC. Amino acids: CASRGGAGNEQFF.